The sequence of this T cell receptor (beta chain) was determined in a study of T cell responses to AZD1222 COVID-19 vaccine. Study conclusions and caveats: The donor cohort was predominantly white British with a female majority, and clonal diversity may have been underestimated. Researchers report vaccine-associated CD4 TCRs spanning spike, with dominance at 160-218 and 743-854. At study baseline, merely more than 5 AZD1222 recipients were seropositive.

Sequenced by immunoSEQ multiplex PCR; TCRdb stores in-frame clones only, minus some. The profile shows 120,000 or so clones, 94% of them singletons. Worth noting for this clone: The antigen is undetermined.

Germline CDR1 is MNHEY and CDR2 is SVGAGI. The CDR3 has 15 residues. J was trimmed by 6 bases and V by 0 bases; bases with no gene match: 4. Sequenced here: peripheral blood, sampled 28 days after the second AZD1222 dose. The receptor was derived from an adult who received the AZD1222 COVID-19 vaccine. The chain is built from TRBV6-5 and TRBJ2-1; 8 bases are shared with TRBD1. CDR3 protein: CASSYSGQEVNEQFF. For the CDR3, the DNA is TGTGCCAGCAGTTACTCGGGACAGGAGGTCAATGAGCAGTTCTTC.